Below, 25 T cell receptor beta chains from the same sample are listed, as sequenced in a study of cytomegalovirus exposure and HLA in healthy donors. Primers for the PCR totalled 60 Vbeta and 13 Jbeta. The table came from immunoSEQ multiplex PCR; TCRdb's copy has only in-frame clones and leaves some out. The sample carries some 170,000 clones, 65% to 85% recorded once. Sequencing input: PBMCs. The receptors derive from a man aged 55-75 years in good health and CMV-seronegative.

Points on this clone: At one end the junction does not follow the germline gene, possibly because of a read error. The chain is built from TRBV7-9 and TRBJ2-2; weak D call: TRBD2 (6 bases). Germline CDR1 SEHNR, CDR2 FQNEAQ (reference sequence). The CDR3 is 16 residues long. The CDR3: CSSSKGSGRSTGELFF. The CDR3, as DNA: TGTTCCAGCAGCAAGGGGTCCGGGAGAAGTACCGGGGAGCTGTTTTTT.

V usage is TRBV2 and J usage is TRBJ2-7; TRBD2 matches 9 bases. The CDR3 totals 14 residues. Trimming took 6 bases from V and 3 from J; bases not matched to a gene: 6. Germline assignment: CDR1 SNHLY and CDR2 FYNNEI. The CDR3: CASRRVAGDYEQYF. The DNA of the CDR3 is TGTGCCAGCAGGAGGGTAGCGGGAGACTACGAGCAGTACTTC.

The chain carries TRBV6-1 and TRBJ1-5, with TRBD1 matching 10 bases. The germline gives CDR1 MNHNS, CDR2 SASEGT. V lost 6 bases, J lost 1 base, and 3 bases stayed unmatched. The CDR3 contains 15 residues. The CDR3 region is CASSRTGGSNQPQHF. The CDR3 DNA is TGTGCCAGCAGCCGGACAGGGGGAAGCAATCAGCCCCAGCATTTT.

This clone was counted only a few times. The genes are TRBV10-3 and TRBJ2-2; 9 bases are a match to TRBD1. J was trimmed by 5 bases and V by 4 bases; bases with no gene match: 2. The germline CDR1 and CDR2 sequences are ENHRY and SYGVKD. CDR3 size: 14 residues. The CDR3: CAISGDRETGELFF. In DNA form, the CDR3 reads TGTGCCATCAGTGGGGACAGGGAGACCGGGGAGCTGTTTTTT.

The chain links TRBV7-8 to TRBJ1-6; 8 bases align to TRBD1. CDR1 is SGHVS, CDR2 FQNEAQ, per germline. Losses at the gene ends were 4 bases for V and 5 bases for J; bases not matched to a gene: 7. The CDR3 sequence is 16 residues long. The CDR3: CASSYRTGFDNSPLHF. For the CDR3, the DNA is TGTGCCAGCAGCTACCGGACAGGGTTCGATAATTCACCCCTCCACTTT.

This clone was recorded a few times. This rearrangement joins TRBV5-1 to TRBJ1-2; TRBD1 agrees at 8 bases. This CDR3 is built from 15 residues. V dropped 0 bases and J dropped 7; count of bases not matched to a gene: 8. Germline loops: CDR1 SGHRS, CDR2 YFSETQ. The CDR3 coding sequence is TGCGCCAGCAGCTTGGGAAACGGACAGGGCCCTGGCTACACCTTC. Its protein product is CASSLGNGQGPGYTF.

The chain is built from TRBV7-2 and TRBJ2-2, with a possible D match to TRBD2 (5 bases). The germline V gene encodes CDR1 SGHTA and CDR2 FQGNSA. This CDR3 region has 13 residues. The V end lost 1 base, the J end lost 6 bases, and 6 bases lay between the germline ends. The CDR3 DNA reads TGTGCCAGCAGCTTAGTACTAGCCGGGGAGCTGTTTTTT. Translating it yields CASSLVLAGELFF.

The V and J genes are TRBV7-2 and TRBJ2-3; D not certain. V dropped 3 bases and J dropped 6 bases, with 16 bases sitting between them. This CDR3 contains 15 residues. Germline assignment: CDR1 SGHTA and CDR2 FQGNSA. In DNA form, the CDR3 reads TGTGCCAGCAGCTTTTTAGAGTCCCGGTTGGATACGCAGTATTTT. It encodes CASSFLESRLDTQYF.

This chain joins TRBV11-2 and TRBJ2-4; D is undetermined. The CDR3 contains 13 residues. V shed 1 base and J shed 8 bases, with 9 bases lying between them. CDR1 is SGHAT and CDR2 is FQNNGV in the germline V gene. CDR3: CASSLVLPDIQYF. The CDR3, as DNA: TGTGCCAGCAGCTTAGTCTTACCGGACATTCAGTACTTC.

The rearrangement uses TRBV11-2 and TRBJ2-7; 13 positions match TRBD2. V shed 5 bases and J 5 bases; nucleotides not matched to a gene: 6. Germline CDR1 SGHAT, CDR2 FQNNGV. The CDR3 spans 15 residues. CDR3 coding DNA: TGTGCCAGCAGCACACTAGCGGGAGGGCTTGACGAGCAGTACTTC. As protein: CASSTLAGGLDEQYF.

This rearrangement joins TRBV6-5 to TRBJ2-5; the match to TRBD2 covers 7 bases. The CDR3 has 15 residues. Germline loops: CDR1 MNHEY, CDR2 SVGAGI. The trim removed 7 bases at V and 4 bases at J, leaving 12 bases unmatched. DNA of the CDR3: TGTGCCAGCACCCCGGACCCGGGGGGTCGAGAGACCCAGTACTTC. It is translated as CASTPDPGGRETQYF.

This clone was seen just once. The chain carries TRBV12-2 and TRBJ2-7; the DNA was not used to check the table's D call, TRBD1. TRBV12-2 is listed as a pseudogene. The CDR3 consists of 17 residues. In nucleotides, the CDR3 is TGTGCAAGTCGCTTAGGCGCCACGACAGGCGAATATTACGAGCAGTACTTC. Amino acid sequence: CASRLGATTGEYYEQYF.

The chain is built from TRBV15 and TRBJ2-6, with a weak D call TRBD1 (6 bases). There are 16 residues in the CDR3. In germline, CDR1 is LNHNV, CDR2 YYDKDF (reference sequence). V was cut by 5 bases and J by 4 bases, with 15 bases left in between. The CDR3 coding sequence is TGTGCCACCAGCCAAACAGGGCCCGGGGGGGCCAACGTCCTGACTTTC. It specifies CATSQTGPGGANVLTF.

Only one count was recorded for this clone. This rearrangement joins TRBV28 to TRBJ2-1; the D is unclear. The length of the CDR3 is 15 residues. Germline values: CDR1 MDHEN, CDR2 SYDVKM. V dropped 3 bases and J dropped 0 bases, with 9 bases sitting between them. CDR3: CASSLVGVSYNEQFF. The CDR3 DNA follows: TGTGCCAGCAGTTTGGTAGGAGTCTCCTACAATGAGCAGTTCTTC.

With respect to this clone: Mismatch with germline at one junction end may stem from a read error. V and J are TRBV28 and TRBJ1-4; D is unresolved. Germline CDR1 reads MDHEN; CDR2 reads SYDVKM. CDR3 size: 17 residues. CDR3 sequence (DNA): TGTGCCGGCAGTTTTGGACTTCTGGCGACAACTAATGAAAAACTGTTTTTT. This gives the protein CAGSFGLLATTNEKLFF.

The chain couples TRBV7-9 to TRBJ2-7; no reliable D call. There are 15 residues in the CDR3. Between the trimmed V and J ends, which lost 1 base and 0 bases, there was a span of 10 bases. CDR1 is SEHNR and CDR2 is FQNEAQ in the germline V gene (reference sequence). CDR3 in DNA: TGTGCCAGCAGCTTAGGTAGGCAGGCCTCCTACGAGCAGTACTTC. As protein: CASSLGRQASYEQYF.

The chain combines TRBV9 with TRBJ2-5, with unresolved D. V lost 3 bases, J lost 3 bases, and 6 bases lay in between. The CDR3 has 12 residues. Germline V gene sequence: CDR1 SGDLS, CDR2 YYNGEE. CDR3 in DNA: TGTGCCAGCAGCGCCCTAGAAGAGACCCAGTACTTC. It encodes CASSALEETQYF.

The CDR3 here is CASNERARSNTGELFF. In nucleotides, the CDR3 is TGTGCCAGTAATGAGAGAGCCCGCTCGAACACCGGGGAGCTGTTTTTT. The J gene is TRBJ2-2, the V gene TRBV19; no clear D. The CDR3 length is 16 residues. Germline V gene data show CDR1 as LNHDA and CDR2 as SQIVND (reference sequence). V lost 7 bases to trimming and J lost 0 bases, with 15 bases between them.

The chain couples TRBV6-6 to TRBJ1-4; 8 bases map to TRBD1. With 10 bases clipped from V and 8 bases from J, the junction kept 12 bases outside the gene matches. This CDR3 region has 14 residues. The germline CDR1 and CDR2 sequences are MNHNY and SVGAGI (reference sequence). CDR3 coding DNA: TGTGCCACTCGACAGGGGCGGGATCGCGAAAAACTGTTTTTT. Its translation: CATRQGRDREKLFF.

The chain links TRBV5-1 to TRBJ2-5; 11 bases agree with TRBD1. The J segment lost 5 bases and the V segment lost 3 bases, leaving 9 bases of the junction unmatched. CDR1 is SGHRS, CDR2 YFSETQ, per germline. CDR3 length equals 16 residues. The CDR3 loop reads CASSSPGQGVWETQYF. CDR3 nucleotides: TGCGCCAGCAGCTCGCCGGGACAGGGGGTCTGGGAGACCCAGTACTTC.

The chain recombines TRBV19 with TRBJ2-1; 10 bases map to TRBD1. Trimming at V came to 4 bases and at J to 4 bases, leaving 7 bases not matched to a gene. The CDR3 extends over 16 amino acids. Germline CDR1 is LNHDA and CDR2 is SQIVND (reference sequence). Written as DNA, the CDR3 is TGTGCCAGTAGTACGGGACAGGGGAGATTGTACAATGAGCAGTTCTTC. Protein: CASSTGQGRLYNEQFF. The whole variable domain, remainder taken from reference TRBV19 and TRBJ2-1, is DGGITQSPKYLFRKEGQNVTLSCEQNLNHDAMYWYRQDPGQGLRLIYYSQIVNDFQKGDIAEGYSVSREKKESFPLTVTSAQKNPTAFYLCASSTGQGRLYNEQFFGPGTRLTVL.

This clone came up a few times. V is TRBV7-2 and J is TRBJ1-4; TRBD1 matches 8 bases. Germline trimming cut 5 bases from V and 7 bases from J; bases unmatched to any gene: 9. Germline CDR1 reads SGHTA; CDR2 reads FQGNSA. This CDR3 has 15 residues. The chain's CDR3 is CASSKGQGLREKLFF. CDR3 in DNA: TGTGCCAGCAGCAAAGGACAGGGTCTTCGTGAAAAACTGTTTTTT.

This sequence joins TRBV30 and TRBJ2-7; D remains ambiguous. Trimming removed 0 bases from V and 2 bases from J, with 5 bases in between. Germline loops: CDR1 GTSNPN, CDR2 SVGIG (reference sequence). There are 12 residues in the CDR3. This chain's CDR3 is CAWSVHTYEQYF. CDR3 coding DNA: TGTGCCTGGAGTGTACATACCTACGAGCAGTACTTC.

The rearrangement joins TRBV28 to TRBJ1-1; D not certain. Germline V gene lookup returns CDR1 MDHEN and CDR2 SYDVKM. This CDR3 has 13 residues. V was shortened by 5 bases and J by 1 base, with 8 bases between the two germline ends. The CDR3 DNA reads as TGTGCCAGCAGTACCCGAGAGAACACTGAAGCTTTCTTT. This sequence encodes CASSTRENTEAFF.

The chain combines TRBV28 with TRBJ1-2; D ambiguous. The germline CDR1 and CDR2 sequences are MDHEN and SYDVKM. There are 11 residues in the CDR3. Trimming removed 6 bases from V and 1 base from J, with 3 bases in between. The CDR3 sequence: CASSHNYGYTF. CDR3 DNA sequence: TGTGCCAGCAGCCATAACTATGGCTACACCTTC.